This T cell receptor beta chain was profiled in a study of blood T cells in healthy people across ages. The V gene lost 6 bases and the J gene lost 2 bases, with 16 bases spanning the gap. Looked up from germline, CDR1 is MNHEY and CDR2 is SVGAGI. The CDR3 has 15 amino acids. The use of a sample-barcoded 5' primer and a J-beta primer mix characterized a second PCR of about 7 to 12 cycles. A template-switch adaptor with 12 random nucleotides tagged each cDNA molecule. TCRdb re-analysed the 5' RACE reads in MiXCR, keeping a single row per CDR3 protein. The data show more than 1.4 million distinct CDR3 sequences, about 40% seen once. About this clonotype itself: The target antigen is unknown.

Study-level findings and limits: The long-lived group displayed more naive CD4+ cells, plus higher diversity, than the aged donors did.

No fewer than 6 million PBMCs went into each sample. Sequenced input: blood. The rearrangement uses TRBV6-5 and TRBJ2-5; D possibly matches TRBD1 or TRBD2 (5 bases each). The receptor comes from a young woman in good health. CDR3 residues: CASSPLGERQETQYF. CDR3 sequence (DNA): TGTGCCAGCAGCCCCCTGGGGGAGAGGCAAGAGACCCAGTACTTC.